The 30 T cell receptor beta chains presented below share a single source sample, sequenced in a study of response to subunit inactivated influenza vaccine. TCRdb ran MiXCR on the RT-PCR reads and lists one entry per CDR3 protein. The sample holds about 570,000 distinct CDR3 sequences; about 10% are singletons and the top ten take 8% to 13%. A further study also used this sample, focusing on T cells expressing NK-cell markers. Turning to that study: The cDNA for TCR beta came from 5'RACE template switching with UMIs.

The source material was PBMCs from blood, sampled on the day of vaccination. The receptor set was obtained from a middle-aged man who received an inactivated influenza vaccine.

Ten or more counts support this clonotype. V is TRBV19 and J is TRBJ2-1, with D possibly being TRBD1 or TRBD2 (5 bases each). This CDR3 has 15 amino acids. Trimming removed 6 bases from V and 4 bases from J, with 16 bases in between. Germline V lookup: CDR1 LNHDA, CDR2 SQIVND (reference sequence). The CDR3 loop is CASRGTGADYNEQFF. CDR3 in DNA: TGTGCCAGTAGGGGTACCGGGGCAGATTACAATGAGCAGTTCTTC.

This clonotype has only a few counts. V is TRBV4-1 and J is TRBJ2-1; 7 bases agree with TRBD2. J was trimmed by 7 bases and V by 3 bases; bases with no gene match: 3. The CDR3 totals 13 residues. CDR1 and CDR2 from the germline V gene are MGHRA and YSYEKL. CDR3: CASSHYGGNEQFF. CDR3 in DNA: TGCGCCAGCAGCCATTACGGGGGGAATGAGCAGTTCTTC.

In this sample, this clonotype turned up many times. The chain links TRBV12-3 or TRBV12-4 to TRBJ1-2, with 8 bases matching TRBD1. The CDR3 has 13 residues. V trimming: 7 bases; J trimming: 4 bases; junction bases outside the gene matches: 5. CDR3 coding DNA: TGTGCCAGCAACCGGGACAGGACCTATGGCTACACCTTC. This encodes CASNRDRTYGYTF.

This clonotype was seen a handful of times. V and J are TRBV5-4 and TRBJ2-1, with TRBD2 matching over 15 bases. Germline-derived CDR1 and CDR2 are SGHNT and YYREEE (reference sequence). The CDR3 length is 16 residues. The V and J ends lost 2 bases and 4 bases, in that order; junction bases with no gene match: 1. The CDR3 region has the DNA TGTGCCAGCAGCTTCGGACTAGCGGGAGGGTACAATGAGCAGTTCTTC. This translates into CASSFGLAGGYNEQFF.

This clonotype was counted a few times. The chain recombines TRBV20-1 with TRBJ1-5, with TRBD1 as a possible D gene (6 bases). With 0 bases removed from V and 7 bases from J, the gap between germline ends came to 13 bases. The CDR3 runs to 14 residues. Germline V lookup: CDR1 DFQATT, CDR2 SNEGSKA (reference sequence). DNA of the CDR3: TGCAGTGCTAGAGACCCTGGGGGGGCCCAGCCCCAGCATTTT. This codes for CSARDPGGAQPQHF.

The V call is TRBV10-3, the J call TRBJ2-1; the D gene could be TRBD1 or TRBD2 (5 bases each). The CDR3 length is 14 residues. V was clipped by 4 bases and J by 7 bases, with 14 bases between them. Germline loops: CDR1 ENHRY, CDR2 SYGVKD. CDR3 protein: CAISGGTRRNEQFF. In DNA form, the CDR3 reads TGTGCCATCAGTGGAGGGACGAGGAGGAATGAGCAGTTCTTC.

The V call is TRBV12-3 or TRBV12-4, the J call TRBJ2-5, with 9 bases fitting TRBD1. The CDR3 runs to 15 residues. The junction had 10 bases not matched to a gene; V was cut back by 6 bases and J by 5 bases. CDR3 region: CASSPGTGITETQYF. Here the CDR3 DNA reads TGTGCCAGCAGCCCGGGGACAGGGATTACGGAGACCCAGTACTTC.

In this sample, this clonotype turned up a few times. The rearrangement uses TRBV5-1 and TRBJ1-1; D possibly corresponds to TRBD1 (6 bases). Trimming removed 1 base from V and 8 bases from J, with 9 bases in between. The length of the CDR3 is 12 residues. Germline CDR1 SGHRS, CDR2 YFSETQ. The CDR3 DNA reads as TGCGCCAGCAGCTTGTCAGACAGGGAAGCTTTCTTT. Protein sequence: CASSLSDREAFF.

V usage is TRBV6-2 or TRBV6-3 and J usage is TRBJ2-1; the match to TRBD2 covers 11 bases. The CDR3 runs 15 residues. Germline assignment: CDR1 MNHEY and CDR2 SVGEGT. Trimming removed 4 bases from V and 7 bases from J; junction bases left unmatched: 6. This chain's CDR3 is CASSSSRTSGNEQFF. The CDR3 DNA reads TGTGCCAGCAGTTCATCCCGGACTAGCGGGAATGAGCAGTTCTTC.

The chain uses TRBV2 and TRBJ2-7, with D possibly matching TRBD2 (6 bases). Between the trimmed V and J ends, which lost 4 bases and 0 bases, there was a span of 7 bases. Germline V CDR1 and CDR2: SNHLY, FYNNEI. CDR3 length: 13 residues. Here the CDR3 DNA reads TGTGCCAGCAGTGCTAGCGCCTCCTACGAGCAGTACTTC. Translation: CASSASASYEQYF.

Only a few counts were recorded for this clonotype. The rearrangement joins TRBV29-1 to TRBJ2-7; D call uncertain. Germline V gene lookup returns CDR1 SQVTM and CDR2 ANQGSEA. The V end lost 4 bases, the J end lost 4 bases, and 20 bases lay between the germline ends. This CDR3 has 15 amino acids. The CDR3 nucleotides are TGCAGCGTTGCCTTGCAGATCCTATCAAGATACGAGCAGTACTTC. Its translation: CSVALQILSRYEQYF.

There are a few counts of this clonotype. This chain connects TRBV9 to TRBJ1-6; D possibly corresponds to TRBD1 (5 bases). This CDR3 has 14 residues. CDR1 is SGDLS and CDR2 is YYNGEE in the germline V gene. With 4 bases removed from V and 7 bases from J, the gap between germline ends came to 12 bases. The CDR3 here is CASSRDALNSPLHF. CDR3 nucleotide sequence: TGTGCCAGCAGCCGGGACGCTCTCAATTCACCCCTCCACTTT.

This clonotype was seen a few times. This chain connects TRBV6-1 to TRBJ2-7, with unresolved D. V shed 1 base and J shed 6 bases, with 7 bases lying between them. CDR1 MNHNS and CDR2 SASEGT come from the germline V gene. This CDR3 region has 12 residues. CDR3 in amino acids: CASSEVGSEQYF. The DNA for the CDR3 is TGTGCCAGCAGTGAAGTTGGTTCCGAGCAGTACTTC.

This clonotype was picked up many times. This chain connects TRBV12-3 or TRBV12-4 to TRBJ2-7, with 8 bases identical to TRBD2. J was trimmed by 5 bases and V by 6 bases; bases with no gene match: 9. The CDR3 totals 14 residues. CDR3 protein: CASSLQRESHEQYF. CDR3 DNA: TGTGCCAGCAGCTTACAGCGGGAGTCCCACGAGCAGTACTTC.

This clonotype was found a few times. This chain's CDR3 is CSARDTSGYQPQHF. The CDR3 coding sequence is TGCAGTGCTAGAGATACGTCGGGGTATCAGCCCCAGCATTTT. The V gene is TRBV20-1, the J gene TRBJ1-5; D not certain. Germline V gene data show CDR1 as DFQATT and CDR2 as SNEGSKA (reference sequence). V was shortened by 0 bases and J by 5 bases, with 11 bases between the two germline ends. The CDR3 is 14 amino acids.

This clonotype was found a few times. This chain uses TRBV12-3 or TRBV12-4 with TRBJ2-5, with D possibly TRBD2 on 6 matching bases. Trimming pared 7 bases from V and 2 bases from J, leaving 14 bases between. The CDR3 spans 14 residues. CDR3 amino acids: CASTPGLRQETQYF. The DNA for the CDR3 is TGTGCCAGCACCCCGGGACTGAGACAAGAGACCCAGTACTTC.

This clonotype was detected ten times or more. The gene calls are TRBV29-1 and TRBJ2-3; maybe TRBD2 (5 bases). The CDR3 length is 13 residues. Germline V gives CDR1 SQVTM, CDR2 ANQGSEA. V was shortened by 2 bases and J by 0 bases, with 6 bases between the two germline ends. CDR3 amino acids: CSVERGSTDTQYF. The DNA for the CDR3 is TGCAGCGTTGAACGGGGAAGCACAGATACGCAGTATTTT.

In this sample, this clonotype turned up a few times. The J gene is TRBJ2-7, the V gene TRBV2; D call uncertain. Germline V gene data show CDR1 as SNHLY and CDR2 as FYNNEI. Trimming cost V 4 bases and J 0 bases, with 10 bases left between them. CDR3 length: 14 amino acids. CDR3 residues: CASSGRQSSYEQYF. The CDR3 DNA sequence: TGTGCCAGCAGTGGGCGCCAAAGCTCCTACGAGCAGTACTTC.

Only a few counts were recorded for this clonotype. The J gene is TRBJ1-1, the V gene TRBV6-2 or TRBV6-3; the match to TRBD1 covers 7 bases. Germline CDR1 and CDR2: MNHEY and SVGEGT. Unmatched junction bases numbered 13, after V lost 4 bases and J lost 5 bases. CDR3 length: 16 amino acids. CDR3 loop: CASSFTMGQRTTEAFF. CDR3 DNA sequence: TGTGCCAGCAGTTTCACGATGGGACAGAGAACAACTGAAGCTTTCTTT.

This clonotype was counted only a few times. The chain couples TRBV7-9 to TRBJ2-7; D is unclear. Trimming cost V 6 bases and J 4 bases, with 16 bases left between them. CDR3 length: 14 residues. The V gene's germline CDR1 is SEHNR and CDR2 FQNEAQ (reference sequence). CDR3 protein: CASSQTPFQYEQYF. Written as DNA, the CDR3 is TGTGCCAGCAGTCAGACCCCGTTCCAATACGAGCAGTACTTC.

J is TRBJ2-1 and V is TRBV4-3; the D gene is possibly TRBD2 (5 bases). CDR3 length: 13 amino acids. CDR1 LGHNA and CDR2 YSLEER come from the germline V gene. The V end lost 1 base, the J end lost 10 bases, and 11 bases lay between the germline ends. Here the CDR3 DNA reads TGCGCCAGCAGCCAAGGGGCTAGCTGGGAGCAGTTCTTC. It encodes CASSQGASWEQFF.

This clonotype was seen more than once but under ten times. The chain couples TRBV5-4 to TRBJ1-4; the D is unclear. CDR1 SGHNT and CDR2 YYREEE come from the germline V gene (reference sequence). The CDR3 is made up of 14 amino acids. V shed 1 base and J shed 4 bases, with 8 bases lying between them. The CDR3 spells CASSLQSDNEKLFF. The CDR3 region has the DNA TGTGCCAGCAGCTTGCAGTCGGATAATGAAAAACTGTTTTTT.

This clonotype was recorded at least ten times. The chain links TRBV7-2 to TRBJ1-1; unclear D gene. CDR1 is SGHTA and CDR2 is FQGNSA in the germline V gene. The CDR3 totals 17 residues. The V gene lost 6 bases and the J gene lost 2 bases, with 22 bases spanning the gap. The CDR3, as DNA: TGTGCCAGCAGTTCAGGCTCAAGGGTATTTGTTAACACTGAAGCTTTCTTT. Translating gives CASSSGSRVFVNTEAFF.

This clonotype showed up just a few times. The chain has TRBV6-1 and TRBJ2-7; TRBD2 agrees at 10 bases. The CDR3 length is 15 residues. Germline assignment: CDR1 MNHNS and CDR2 SASEGT. Germline trimming cut 6 bases from V and 2 bases from J; bases unmatched to any gene: 7. As DNA, the CDR3 is TGTGCCAGCAGAGCCGGACTAGCGGCTACCTACGAGCAGTACTTC. It specifies CASRAGLAATYEQYF.

This rearrangement joins TRBV20-1 to TRBJ2-2; TRBD2 is a possible D gene (6 bases). The V end was cut by 8 bases, the J end by 6 bases, with 13 bases between. There are 12 residues in the CDR3. Per the germline V gene, CDR1 is DFQATT and CDR2 is SNEGSKA (reference sequence). CDR3 protein: CSFRRGAGELFF. CDR3 bases: TGCAGTTTTAGGAGGGGTGCCGGGGAGCTGTTTTTT.

A few counts support this clonotype. V is TRBV7-9 and J is TRBJ1-4; possibly TRBD1 for D (5 bases). V dropped 5 bases and J dropped 4 bases, with 14 bases sitting between them. The CDR3 covers 15 residues. The V gene's germline CDR1 is SEHNR and CDR2 FQNEAQ (reference sequence). CDR3 region: CASSGGGGLNEKLFF. The CDR3 DNA follows: TGTGCCAGCAGCGGGGGGGGAGGCCTTAATGAAAAACTGTTTTTT.

This clonotype showed up just a few times. The rearrangement links TRBV28 to TRBJ2-7; a possible D gene is TRBD2 (6 bases). The CDR3 loop spans 13 amino acids. Germline-derived CDR1 and CDR2 are MDHEN and SYDVKM. The V and J ends lost 5 bases and 6 bases respectively, with 14 bases between them. This chain's CDR3 is CASSREGLREQYF. Here the CDR3 DNA reads TGTGCCAGCAGTCGAGAGGGACTCCGCGAGCAGTACTTC.

The chain joins TRBV4-2 to TRBJ1-6; D ambiguous. Germline values: CDR1 LGHNA, CDR2 YNFKEQ. The CDR3 contains 14 residues. Trimming left V 5 bases short and J 7 bases short, with 12 bases between. The CDR3 DNA is TGTGCCAGCAGCTTAAACGCCGGGAATTCACCCCTCCACTTT. Amino acids: CASSLNAGNSPLHF.

This rearrangement joins TRBV7-4 to TRBJ2-7; D could derive from TRBD1 or TRBD2 (6 bases each). Trimming shortened V by 4 bases and J by 4 bases, and 20 bases separated the two germline ends. This CDR3 region has 16 residues. Germline V gives CDR1 SGHVT, CDR2 SQSDAQ. CDR3 protein: CASSSRGGTHNYEQYF. In DNA form, the CDR3 reads TGTGCCAGCAGCTCTAGGGGCGGGACACATAATTACGAGCAGTACTTC.

This chain joins TRBV5-1 and TRBJ2-3; 8 bases line up with TRBD1. V lost 4 bases and J lost 8; bases outside the gene matches: 3. Germline V lookup: CDR1 SGHRS, CDR2 YFSETQ. The CDR3 has 12 amino acids. CDR3 region: CASSPGQGTQYF. The CDR3 DNA reads as TGCGCCAGCAGCCCCGGACAGGGTACGCAGTATTTT.